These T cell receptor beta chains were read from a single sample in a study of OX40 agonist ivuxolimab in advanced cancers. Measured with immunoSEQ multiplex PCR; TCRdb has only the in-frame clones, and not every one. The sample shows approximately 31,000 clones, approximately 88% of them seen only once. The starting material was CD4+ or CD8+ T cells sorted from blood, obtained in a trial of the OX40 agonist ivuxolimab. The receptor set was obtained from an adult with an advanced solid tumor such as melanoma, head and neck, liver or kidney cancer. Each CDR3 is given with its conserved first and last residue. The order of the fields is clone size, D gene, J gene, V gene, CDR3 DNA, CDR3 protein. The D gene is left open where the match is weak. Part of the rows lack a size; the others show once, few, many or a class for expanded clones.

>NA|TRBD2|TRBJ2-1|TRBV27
TGTGCCAGCAGACGACTAGCGGGGGGCGACTCCTACAATGAGCAGTTCTTC
CASRRLAGGDSYNEQFF
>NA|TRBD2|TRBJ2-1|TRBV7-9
TGTGCCAGCAGCCTCGGGGGGGCGTCCTACAATGAGCAGTTCTTC
CASSLGGASYNEQFF
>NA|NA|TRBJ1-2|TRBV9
TGTGCCAGCAGCCCCGACGGGTTAGGGGGCTACACCTTC
CASSPDGLGGYTF
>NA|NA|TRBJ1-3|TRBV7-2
TGTGCCAGCAGCTCATACGCCACGTACGCGGGGACTGGAAACACCATATATTTT
CASSSYATYAGTGNTIYF
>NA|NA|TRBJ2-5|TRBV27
TGTGCCAGCAGTTTATCGATAACCGGGGGGCCGGGAGAGACCCAGTACTTC
CASSLSITGGPGETQYF
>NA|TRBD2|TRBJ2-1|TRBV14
TGTGCCAGCAGCTGGGGACTAGCGGGGCGGGTCTACAATGAGCAGTTCTTC
CASSWGLAGRVYNEQFF
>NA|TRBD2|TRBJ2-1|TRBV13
TGTGCCAGCAGCTTTGCGGGGGGGTTGGATGAGCAGTTCTTC
CASSFAGGLDEQFF
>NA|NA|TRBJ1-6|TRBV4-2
TGTGCCAGCAGCCACCTATCGGGGGAGTCACCCCTCCACTTT
CASSHLSGESPLHF
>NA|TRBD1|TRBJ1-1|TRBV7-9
TGTGCCAGCAGCTTAGTGGACAGGGGGAACACTGAAGCTTTCTTT
CASSLVDRGNTEAFF
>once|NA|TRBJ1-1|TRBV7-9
TGTGCCAGCAGCTTAGAGTTGGGGGCTGGTGTGCGAACTGAAGCTTTCTTT
CASSLELGAGVRTEAFF
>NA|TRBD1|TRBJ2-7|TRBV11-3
TGTGCCAGCCCTGTAGGGACAGCCAACTCCTACGAGCAGTACTTC
CASPVGTANSYEQYF
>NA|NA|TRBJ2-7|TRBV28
TGTGCCAGCAGTTTAAGGGGCCCAGCCTACGAGCAGTACTTC
CASSLRGPAYEQYF
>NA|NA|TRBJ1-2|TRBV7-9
TGTGCCAGCAGTCTCTATGGCTACACCTTC
CASSLYGYTF
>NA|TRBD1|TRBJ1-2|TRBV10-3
TGTGCCATCAGTGAGCCTTCATCCGGGACAGGGGATTTTGGCTACACCTTC
CAISEPSSGTGDFGYTF
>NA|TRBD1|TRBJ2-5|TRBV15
TGTGCCACCAGCAGGAGCCCGGGACAGGGGGCTGAGACCCAGTACTTC
CATSRSPGQGAETQYF
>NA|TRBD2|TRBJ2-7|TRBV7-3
TGTGCCAGCAGCCCGCGGATCCCTAGCGGGGGATCTAACGAGCAGTACTTC
CASSPRIPSGGSNEQYF
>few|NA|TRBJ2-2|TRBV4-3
TGCGCCAGCAGCCAAGAAGGGGGAGCGAACACCGGGGAGCTGTTTTTT
CASSQEGGANTGELFF
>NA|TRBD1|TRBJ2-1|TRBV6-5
TGTGCCAGCAGTCCAGGGACAGGGGGCTACAATGAGCAGTTCTTC
CASSPGTGGYNEQFF
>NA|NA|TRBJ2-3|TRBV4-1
TGCGCCAGCAGCCAAGAAGCGGACACAGATACGCAGTATTTT
CASSQEADTDTQYF
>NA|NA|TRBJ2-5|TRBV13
TGTGCCAGCAGCACGACACCGTACCAAGAGACCCAGTACTTC
CASSTTPYQETQYF
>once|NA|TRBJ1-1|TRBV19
TGTGCCAGTAGTGCGAAGGGGAACACTGAAGCTTTCTTT
CASSAKGNTEAFF
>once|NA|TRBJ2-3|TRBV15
TGTGCCACCAGCAGAGGAAGGGGCAACACAGATACGCAGTATTTT
CATSRGRGNTDTQYF
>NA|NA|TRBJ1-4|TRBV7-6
TGTGCCAGCAGCTTAGAAACACAGGGCTGGGAAAAACTGTTTTTT
CASSLETQGWEKLFF
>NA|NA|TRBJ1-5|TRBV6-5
TGTGCCAGCAGTACGACAGGCTTTCAGCCCCAGCATTTT
CASSTTGFQPQHF
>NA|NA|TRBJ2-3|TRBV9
TGTGCCAGCAGCGTAGTTGGGGGGCCCACAGATACGCAGTATTTT
CASSVVGGPTDTQYF
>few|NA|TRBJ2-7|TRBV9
TGTGCCAGCAGCGTATCTCAGGGAGGATACTACGAGCAGTACTTC
CASSVSQGGYYEQYF
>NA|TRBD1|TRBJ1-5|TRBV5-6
TGTGCCAGCAGCTTAAGTAGGGGGCTAAATCAGCCCCAGCATTTT
CASSLSRGLNQPQHF
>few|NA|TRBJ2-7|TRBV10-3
TGTGCCATCAGTGAGAGTAGGATCCACGAGCAGTACTTC
CAISESRIHEQYF